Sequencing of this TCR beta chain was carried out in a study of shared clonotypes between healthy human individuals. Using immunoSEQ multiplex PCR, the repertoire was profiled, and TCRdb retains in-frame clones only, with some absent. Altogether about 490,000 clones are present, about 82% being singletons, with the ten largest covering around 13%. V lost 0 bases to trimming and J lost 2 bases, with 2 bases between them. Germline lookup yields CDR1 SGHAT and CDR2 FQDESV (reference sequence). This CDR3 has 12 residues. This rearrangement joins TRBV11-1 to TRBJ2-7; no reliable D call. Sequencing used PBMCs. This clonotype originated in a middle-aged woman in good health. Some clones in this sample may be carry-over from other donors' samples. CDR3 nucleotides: TGTGCCAGCAGCTTAGCGACCTACGAGCAGTACTTC. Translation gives CASSLATYEQYF.